This T cell receptor (beta chain) came from a study of cytotoxic CD8 clonotypes in ibrutinib-treated CLL. Across the whole study: An average of roughly 250,000 productive templates and about 100,000 productive rearrangements was obtained per sample.

Profiled with immunoSEQ multiplex PCR; TCRdb holds only in-frame clones, not every one. The sample yields about 160,000 clones, under 90% seen once. In the case of this clone: Antigen specificity is unknown.

Whole-study findings and limits: The times at which samples were taken varied between sustained-remission and progressing patients. Clonality increased at ibrutinib response and stayed stable in sustained remission. At progression, however, it fell back toward baseline. At the start, clonality exceeded age-matched healthy donors and followed circulating CD8+ T-cell counts.

Germline V gene lookup returns CDR1 SGDLS and CDR2 YYNGEE. Between the trimmed V and J ends, which lost 5 bases and 0 bases, there was a span of 16 bases. The CDR3 runs 16 residues. This sample comprised PBMCs, obtained after 24 months of ibrutinib treatment. The chain has TRBV9 and TRBJ2-3; possibly TRBD2 for D (6 bases). The receptor was derived from a human donor with chronic lymphocytic leukemia. CDR3: CASRRGGGSSTDTQYF. CDR3 bases: TGTGCCAGCAGGCGGGGAGGTGGTTCGAGCACAGATACGCAGTATTTT.